The present TCR beta chain was sequenced within a study of T cells after posttransplantation cyclophosphamide. Cells defined as naive were viable CD3+CD4+ or CD3+CD8+ and CCR7+CD45RA+CD45RO-CD95-CD27+CD28+. Some clones are missing from TCRdb's copy, which holds only in-frame ones; the method was immunoSEQ multiplex PCR. The sample shows tens of thousands of clones, 95% to 98% of them seen only once. The length of the CDR3 is 14 residues. In germline, CDR1 is LGHNT, CDR2 FRNRAP. This sequence joins TRBV12-5 and TRBJ2-5; 7 bases are shared with TRBD2. The DNA end favors TRBJ2-7, so the J call may be wrong. This TCR came from a man aged 50 or older in good health, CMV-negative, and a related stem cell transplant donor. The sample consisted of naive CD4+ T cells sorted from PBMCs. The CDR3 reads CASGLVSSGSEQYF. The CDR3 bases are TGTGCTAGTGGTTTGGTCTCTAGCGGCTCCGAGCAGTACTTC.